This T cell receptor beta chain is from a study of OX40 agonist ivuxolimab in advanced cancers. Study as a whole: Ivuxolimab was delivered to patients intravenously every 2 weeks at doses spanning 0.01 to 10 mg/kg. Study observations and caveats: CD4+ T cells averaged fewer expanded clones than CD8+ T cells.

For this clone: What it binds is unknown.

Patients with a history of autoimmune disease or on systemic immunosuppression were excluded. Generated by immunoSEQ multiplex PCR, the TCRdb table keeps only in-frame clones and is missing some. The data contain approximately 69,000 clones, about 90% of them seen just once; the ten biggest clones take up about 11%. Per the germline V gene, CDR1 is MNHEY and CDR2 is SVGAGI. CDR3 length: 15 amino acids. The chain links TRBV6-5 to TRBJ2-5; TRBD1 matches 11 bases. Near its end, the DNA agrees better with TRBJ2-7, so the J call may be wrong. The TCR comes from an adult with an advanced solid tumor such as melanoma, head and neck, liver or kidney cancer. This specimen was CD4+ or CD8+ T cells sorted from blood, taken in a trial of the OX40 agonist ivuxolimab. Here the CDR3 reads CASRTPGQGVYEQYF. The CDR3 DNA follows: TGTGCCAGCAGGACCCCGGGACAGGGGGTCTACGAGCAGTACTTC.